These 23 T cell receptor beta chains were sequenced from one sample in a study of beta chain features in type 1 diabetes. Regarding the study as a whole: Type 1 diabetes patients had moderately but significantly shorter TCRB CDR3s in all four CD4+ subsets.

Expressed TCRB transcripts were sequenced because the isolated RNA had all been reverse transcribed beforehand. The protocol was immunoSEQ multiplex PCR, while the TCRdb copy is restricted to in-frame clones and leaves out a portion. In the table there are roughly 340,000 clones, about 14% of which are singletons. Their recognized antigens are unknown. Sequenced material: naive CD4+ T cells from blood. The receptors come from a woman in her late teens or twenties with type 1 diabetes.

This clone was recorded a few times. The J gene is TRBJ2-1, the V gene TRBV9; 9 nucleotides agree with TRBD2. Germline assignment: CDR1 SGDLS and CDR2 YYNGEE. V was clipped by 0 bases and J by 10 bases; unmatched bases: 5. This CDR3 comprises 14 residues. CDR3 residues: CASSVDPLAGEQFF. CDR3 DNA: TGTGCCAGCAGCGTAGATCCCCTAGCGGGAGAGCAGTTCTTC.

The V and J genes are TRBV6-5 and TRBJ2-7, with D perhaps given as TRBD1 or TRBD2 (5 bases each). The germline V and J ends were trimmed by 0 bases and 3 bases, with 12 bases remaining between them. Germline CDR1 reads MNHEY; CDR2 reads SVGAGI. The CDR3 spans 15 residues. CDR3 DNA sequence: TGTGCCAGCAGTTACTCGAACCGAGGGGACTACGAGCAGTACGTC. It yields the protein CASSYSNRGDYEQYV.

This clone was seen only a few times. The chain's CDR3 is CASSPQREGSYNEQFF. CDR3 sequence (DNA): TGTGCCAGTAGTCCCCAGCGGGAGGGCTCCTACAATGAGCAGTTCTTC. The gene calls are TRBV19 and TRBJ2-1, with 10 bases lining up with TRBD2. The V and J ends lost 5 bases and 0 bases, in that order; junction bases with no gene match: 4. Germline loops: CDR1 LNHDA, CDR2 SQIVND (reference sequence). The CDR3 sequence is 16 residues long.

This clone has just a few counts. V usage is TRBV27 and J usage is TRBJ2-7; D is possibly TRBD2 (6 bases). Germline values: CDR1 MNHEY, CDR2 SMNVEV (reference sequence). V was shortened by 8 bases and J by 0 bases, with 20 bases between the two germline ends. The length of the CDR3 is 16 residues. The CDR3 nucleotides are TGTGCCAGCGGCAGCGGGCGGGCCCCCCCCTCCTACGAGCAGTACTTC. As protein: CASGSGRAPPSYEQYF.

This clone was picked up a small number of times. The rearrangement links TRBV6-6 to TRBJ1-3; no reliable D call. CDR3 length: 15 amino acids. CDR1 is MNHNY, CDR2 SVGAGI, per germline (reference sequence). V was shortened by 2 bases and J by 0 bases, with 8 bases between the two germline ends. CDR3 residues: CASSYPHSSGNTIYF. CDR3 in DNA: TGTGCCAGCAGTTACCCCCACAGCTCTGGAAACACCATATATTTT.

V is TRBV19 and J is TRBJ2-1; TRBD2 might be the D (7 bases). Trimming shortened V by 7 bases and J by 4 bases, and 20 bases separated the two germline ends. The CDR3 extends over 16 amino acids. Germline V gene sequence: CDR1 LNHDA, CDR2 SQIVND (reference sequence). CDR3 sequence (DNA): TGTGCCAGTAACAAGGGGAGGGGGGACCTTTACAATGAGCAGTTCTTC. Its translation is CASNKGRGDLYNEQFF.

The chain links TRBV10-1 to TRBJ2-7; 14 positions match TRBD2. V was clipped by 5 bases and J by 11 bases; unmatched bases: 11. Looked up from germline, CDR1 is WNHNN and CDR2 is SYGVQD (reference sequence). This CDR3 is built from 15 residues. The CDR3 DNA reads TGCGCCAGCAGTCCTACCGGGACTAGCGGGAGTAATAAGTACTTC. Translating gives CASSPTGTSGSNKYF.

In regard to this clone: Other DNA sequences in this specimen translate into the identical CDR3. This rearrangement joins TRBV30 to TRBJ2-1; 11 bases fit TRBD2. This CDR3 contains 17 residues. The germline V gene has CDR1 GTSNPN and CDR2 SVGIG (reference sequence). J gave up 9 bases and V 2 bases, and 15 bases lay outside the gene matches. The CDR3 nucleotides are TGTGCCTGGAGTACCGGTGGGACTAGCGGAAGCGCGGGTGAGCAGTTCTTC. Its protein product is CAWSTGGTSGSAGEQFF.

This clone was seen only a few times. This sample includes further DNA sequences coding for the same CDR3. The genes are TRBV6-5 and TRBJ2-5; 7 bases line up with TRBD1. The CDR3 runs to 12 residues. Trimming cost V 5 bases and J 5 bases; bases outside gene matches: 2. Germline V gives CDR1 MNHEY, CDR2 SVGAGI. The CDR3 region has the DNA TGTGCCAGCAGTCCCAGGGGGGAGACCCAGTACTTC. This encodes CASSPRGETQYF.

The chain couples TRBV6-6 to TRBJ1-1; D perhaps matches TRBD1 (6 bases). The CDR3 contains 15 residues. The germline gives CDR1 MNHNY, CDR2 SVGAGI (reference sequence). Trimming removed 0 bases at V and 7 bases at J, with 15 bases between. CDR3 sequence (DNA): TGTGCCAGCAGTTACTCGATCAGGGGTTCCCGTGAAGCTTTCTTT. It yields the protein CASSYSIRGSREAFF.

This clone was detected only a few times. The V call is TRBV5-1, the J call TRBJ2-7; possibly TRBD1 for D (5 bases). The germline CDR1 and CDR2 sequences are SGHRS and YFSETQ. Trimming took 2 bases from V and 1 from J, leaving 7 bases between them. The CDR3 covers 13 residues. The CDR3 loop is CASSLQDSYEQYF. For the CDR3, the DNA is TGCGCCAGCAGCTTACAGGATTCCTACGAGCAGTACTTC.

The chain couples TRBV5-1 to TRBJ2-2; TRBD1 aligns across 7 bases. This CDR3 region has 16 residues. Germline values: CDR1 SGHRS, CDR2 YFSETQ. V lost 4 bases to trimming and J lost 1 base; unmatched junction nucleotides: 7. The chain's CDR3 is CASSLGQLGNTGELFF. The CDR3 nucleotides are TGCGCCAGCAGCCTGGGACAGCTAGGGAACACCGGGGAGCTGTTTTTT.

The chain combines TRBV30 with TRBJ2-5; 10 bases fit TRBD2. Trimming at V came to 2 bases and at J to 4 bases, leaving 10 bases not matched to a gene. Germline loops: CDR1 GTSNPN, CDR2 SVGIG (reference sequence). CDR3 length equals 16 residues. The CDR3 DNA follows: TGTGCCTGGAGTCTCCCTACTAGCGGGGATAGAGAGACCCAGTACTTC. Protein product: CAWSLPTSGDRETQYF.

The chain carries TRBV6-5 and TRBJ2-7; D is ambiguous. The CDR3 runs 14 residues. Trimming left V 0 bases short and J 2 bases short, with 8 bases between. Germline-derived CDR1 and CDR2 are MNHEY and SVGAGI. CDR3 loop: CASSYSRQTYEQYF. The CDR3 nucleotides read TGTGCCAGCAGTTACTCGCGGCAGACCTACGAGCAGTACTTC.

Remarks on this clone: Distinct nucleotide sequences in the sample also encode this CDR3. This chain uses TRBV9 with TRBJ2-1, with TRBD2 matching over 11 bases. The CDR3 extends over 15 amino acids. V shed 1 base and J 3 bases; nucleotides not matched to a gene: 0. Per the germline V gene, CDR1 is SGDLS and CDR2 is YYNGEE. CDR3 protein: CASSVTSGSYNEQFF. In DNA, the CDR3 is TGTGCCAGCAGCGTAACTAGCGGGAGCTACAATGAGCAGTTCTTC.

This clone was recorded a few times. The chain has TRBV20-1 and TRBJ1-1, with D possibly TRBD1 on 5 matching bases. Germline lookup yields CDR1 DFQATT and CDR2 SNEGSKA (reference sequence). This CDR3 comprises 11 residues. The V gene lost 3 bases and the J gene lost 11 bases, with 13 bases spanning the gap. CDR3 in DNA: TGCAGTGCTAGTATGGGGCAACGGGCTTTCTTT. It is translated as CSASMGQRAFF.

The chain employs TRBV9 and TRBJ2-3; TRBD2 agrees at 7 bases. This CDR3 is built from 16 residues. V lost 1 base, J lost 0 bases, and 5 bases stayed unmatched. The germline CDR1 and CDR2 sequences are SGDLS and YYNGEE. The CDR3 is CASSVNPSGSTDTQYF. The DNA of the CDR3 is TGTGCCAGCAGCGTAAATCCTAGCGGTAGCACAGATACGCAGTATTTT.

The genes are TRBV6-5 and TRBJ2-7; TRBD2 matches 9 bases. From germline, CDR1 is MNHEY and CDR2 SVGAGI. The CDR3 is 15 amino acids. Trimming took 6 bases from V and 0 from J; bases not matched to a gene: 6. The CDR3 region is CASRFLSGSSYEQYF. CDR3 bases: TGTGCCAGCAGATTCCTTAGCGGGAGCTCCTACGAGCAGTACTTC.

The CDR3, as DNA: TGTGCCAGCAGCTTAGCCGGGAGCCCCTACAATGAGCAGTTCTTC. Amino acids: CASSLAGSPYNEQFF. The V and J genes are TRBV7-9 and TRBJ2-1, with D possibly TRBD2 on 6 matching bases. Germline-derived CDR1 and CDR2 are SEHNR and FQNEAQ (reference sequence). V gave up 0 bases and J gave up 2 bases, with 8 bases separating them. The CDR3 has 15 amino acids.

This clone was seen a few times. This rearrangement joins TRBV7-2 to TRBJ2-7, with D perhaps matching TRBD2 (6 bases). This CDR3 spans 15 amino acids. Germline V gene sequence: CDR1 SGHTA, CDR2 FQGNSA. Trimming shortened V by 1 base and J by 2 bases, and 12 bases separated the two germline ends. The CDR3 loop is CASSLVSGDTYEQYF. CDR3 sequence (DNA): TGTGCCAGCAGCTTAGTTAGCGGTGATACCTACGAGCAGTACTTC.

The chain recombines TRBV18 with TRBJ2-5; D gene uncertain. V lost 6 bases to trimming and J lost 1 base, with 9 bases between them. The CDR3 has 13 amino acids. CDR1 and CDR2 from the germline V gene are KGHSH and LQKENI. The CDR3 DNA is TGTGCCAGCTCCCTACCAATCCAAGAGACCCAGTACTTC. Translated, it gives CASSLPIQETQYF.

The chain employs TRBV18 and TRBJ2-7; 9 nucleotides match TRBD2. The CDR3 sequence is 14 residues long. Losses at the gene ends were 3 bases for V and 5 bases for J; bases not matched to a gene: 5. CDR1 is KGHSH and CDR2 is LQKENI in the germline V gene. The CDR3 region has the DNA TGTGCCAGCTCACCGCGAGCGGGAGGAGACGAGCAGTACGTC. Translating it yields CASSPRAGGDEQYV.

This clone appeared a few times. The V call is TRBV6-5, the J call TRBJ2-2; D unresolved. V was shortened by 2 bases and J by 4 bases, with 11 bases between the two germline ends. This CDR3 has 15 residues. Germline V gene data show CDR1 as MNHEY and CDR2 as SVGAGI. CDR3 nucleotide sequence: TGTGCCAGCAGTTACCGCCCACAGAGCACCGGGGAGCTGTTTTTT. Amino acids: CASSYRPQSTGELFF.